The 32 T cell receptor beta chains in this list originate from one sample, sequenced in a study of T cell responses to AZD1222 COVID-19 vaccine. TCRdb's copy holds only in-frame clones and misses some; the assay was immunoSEQ multiplex PCR. The sample has around 80,000 clones; approximately 85% are singletons. Material: peripheral blood, obtained 28 days after the second AZD1222 dose. All receptors derive from an adult who received the AZD1222 COVID-19 vaccine.

The chain is built from TRBV15 and TRBJ1-2; D possibly corresponds to TRBD1 (6 bases). This CDR3 is 15 amino acids long. Trimming left V 1 base short and J 5 bases short, with 14 bases between. Germline values: CDR1 LNHNV, CDR2 YYDKDF (reference sequence). In DNA form, the CDR3 reads TGTGCCACCAGCAGAGCTCTGACAGGCGTTTATGGCTACACCTTC. Translation gives CATSRALTGVYGYTF.

This clone counts as medium-sized. V is TRBV6-6 and J is TRBJ2-7, with a possible D match to TRBD2 (6 bases). Germline CDR1 and CDR2: MNHNY and SVGAGI (reference sequence). CDR3 length: 15 amino acids. V gave up 4 bases and J gave up 2 bases, with 15 bases separating them. The CDR3 DNA reads TGTGCCAGCAGTTCGGGTAGGACGGGGGCCTACGAGCAGTACTTC. Translating gives CASSSGRTGAYEQYF.

This rearrangement joins TRBV28 to TRBJ1-5; tentative D call: TRBD1 (6 bases). Looked up from germline, CDR1 is MDHEN and CDR2 is SYDVKM. The CDR3 contains 17 residues. Trimming stripped 2 bases from V and 0 bases from J, with 14 bases between. The CDR3 sequence is CASSLPMTGRSNQPQHF. The CDR3 DNA follows: TGTGCCAGCAGTTTACCCATGACAGGACGTAGCAATCAGCCCCAGCATTTT.

This clone was found once. The chain carries TRBV3-1 (or the pseudogene TRBV3-2) and TRBJ1-5; perhaps TRBD1 as D (6 bases). CDR1 and CDR2 from the germline V gene are LGHDT and YNNKEL (reference sequence). The CDR3 runs to 14 residues. Trimming removed 4 bases from V and 4 bases from J, with 11 bases in between. As DNA, the CDR3 is TGTGCCAGCAGCCTAACTCAGGGGAATCAGCCCCAGCATTTT. It yields the protein CASSLTQGNQPQHF.

The DNA of the CDR3 is TGTGCCAGCACCCCATACTCAAAACCCGAGCTGTTTTTT. Residues: CASTPYSKPELFF. This chain joins TRBV12-3 or TRBV12-4 and TRBJ2-2; D is uncertain. The V and J ends lost 7 bases and 11 bases respectively, with 17 bases between them. The CDR3 totals 13 residues.

The chain links TRBV30 to TRBJ1-6; TRBD1 might be the D (5 bases). From germline, CDR1 is GTSNPN and CDR2 SVGIG (reference sequence). The CDR3 is 14 amino acids. Trimming pared 4 bases from V and 6 bases from J, leaving 13 bases between. CDR3 in amino acids: CAWTGYRVNSPLHF. CDR3 DNA: TGTGCCTGGACAGGGTATAGGGTTAATTCACCCCTCCACTTT.

The J gene is TRBJ1-5, the V gene TRBV24-1; D call uncertain. V lost 3 bases to trimming and J lost 3 bases, with 2 bases between them. This CDR3 spans 12 amino acids. CDR1 and CDR2 (germline): KGHDR, SFDVKD. The CDR3 here is CATSDPNQPQHF. DNA of the CDR3: TGTGCCACCAGTGATCCCAATCAGCCCCAGCATTTT.

For the CDR3, the DNA is TGTGCCAGCAGTGCCGGGACATTTCGGAACACCGGGGAGCTGTTTTTT. This encodes CASSAGTFRNTGELFF. The V gene is TRBV28, the J gene TRBJ2-2; TRBD1 is a possible D gene (6 bases). This CDR3 comprises 16 residues. CDR1 and CDR2 from the germline V gene are MDHEN and SYDVKM. V was clipped by 5 bases and J by 1 base, with 14 bases between them.

This clone was detected only once. V gene TRBV28 combines with J gene TRBJ2-3; 9 bases fit TRBD2. The CDR3 runs to 15 residues. The ends lost 3 bases at V and 8 bases at J; junction bases unmatched: 9. Germline V gene lookup returns CDR1 MDHEN and CDR2 SYDVKM. In nucleotides, the CDR3 is TGTGCCAGCAGTTTCGGCGGGGGGGCCATAAGTACGCAGTATTTT. Protein product: CASSFGGGAISTQYF.

The gene calls are TRBV5-4 and TRBJ2-2; D unresolved. Germline V gene lookup returns CDR1 SGHNT and CDR2 YYREEE (reference sequence). The length of the CDR3 is 17 residues. V gave up 0 bases and J gave up 0 bases, with 12 bases separating them. The CDR3 region is CASSLESWSANTGELFF. The CDR3, as DNA: TGTGCCAGCAGCTTGGAAAGTTGGAGTGCGAACACCGGGGAGCTGTTTTTT.

Only one count was recorded for this clone. This rearrangement joins TRBV11-2 to TRBJ2-5; D not certain. The CDR3 extends over 11 amino acids. Trimming removed 5 bases from V and 5 bases from J, with 6 bases in between. Germline-derived CDR1 and CDR2 are SGHAT and FQNNGV. In DNA, the CDR3 is TGTGCCAGCAGCGCGAAGGAGACCCAGTACTTC. Translation: CASSAKETQYF.

The chain recombines TRBV5-6 with TRBJ1-5, with no clear D. V lost 1 base and J 0 bases, leaving 8 bases between the germline ends. Germline V gene sequence: CDR1 SGHDT, CDR2 YYEEEE. This CDR3 region has 15 residues. The CDR3 reads CASSLYGNSNQPQHF. The DNA of the CDR3 is TGTGCCAGCAGCTTGTATGGGAATAGCAATCAGCCCCAGCATTTT.

This clone is large within its sample. The V call is TRBV28, the J call TRBJ1-4; 8 nucleotides agree with TRBD1. Losses at the gene ends were 6 bases for V and 3 bases for J; bases not matched to a gene: 6. The CDR3 loop spans 15 amino acids. From germline, CDR1 is MDHEN and CDR2 SYDVKM. CDR3 coding DNA: TGTGCCAGCAGCCCTTTACAGGGGGCTAATGAAAAACTGTTTTTT. Amino acids: CASSPLQGANEKLFF.

V usage is TRBV6-5 and J usage is TRBJ1-2; TRBD1 aligns across 8 bases. From germline, CDR1 is MNHEY and CDR2 SVGAGI. With 10 bases clipped from V and 4 bases from J, the junction kept 14 bases outside the gene matches. The CDR3 length is 15 residues. Here the CDR3 reads CATLDRAFIRYGYTF. The CDR3 nucleotides read TGTGCCACCCTGGACAGGGCCTTCATTCGCTATGGCTACACCTTC.

The rearrangement links TRBV5-5 to TRBJ2-1; D remains unclear. The CDR3 is 17 residues long. Germline CDR1 is SGHKS and CDR2 is YYEKEE (reference sequence). Trimming shortened V by 3 bases and J by 0 bases, and 16 bases separated the two germline ends. The CDR3 DNA follows: TGTGCCAGCAGCTATCGACTCTTTGCCAGCTCCTACAATGAGCAGTTCTTC. This gives the protein CASSYRLFASSYNEQFF.

By share of the sample, this clone is medium-sized. The rearrangement links TRBV19 to TRBJ1-1, with unresolved D. This CDR3 region has 15 residues. CDR1 LNHDA and CDR2 SQIVND come from the germline V gene (reference sequence). Trimming stripped 0 bases from V and 3 bases from J, with 11 bases between. The DNA for the CDR3 is TGTGCCAGTAGTATAGATCACGATATGGACACTGAAGCTTTCTTT. Translation gives CASSIDHDMDTEAFF.

The chain has TRBV19 and TRBJ1-2, with unresolved D. This CDR3 has 13 amino acids. CDR1 LNHDA and CDR2 SQIVND come from the germline V gene (reference sequence). Trimming removed 1 base at V and 2 bases at J, with 5 bases between. The CDR3 is CASSIVPNYGYTF. DNA for the CDR3: TGTGCCAGTAGTATAGTTCCCAACTATGGCTACACCTTC. The variable domain in full, completed from reference TRBV19 and TRBJ1-2, reads DGGITQSPKYLFRKEGQNVTLSCEQNLNHDAMYWYRQDPGQGLRLIYYSQIVNDFQKGDIAEGYSVSREKKESFPLTVTSAQKNPTAFYLCASSIVPNYGYTFGSGTRLTVV.

The chain links TRBV5-1 to TRBJ1-1, with D perhaps TRBD1 (5 bases). V dropped 2 bases and J dropped 0 bases, with 8 bases sitting between them. CDR1 and CDR2 from the germline V gene are SGHRS and YFSETQ. The CDR3 runs to 14 residues. CDR3 residues: CASSLGVLNTEAFF. The CDR3 nucleotides are TGCGCCAGCAGCTTAGGGGTCCTGAACACTGAAGCTTTCTTT.

This chain uses TRBV3-1 (or the pseudogene TRBV3-2) with TRBJ1-2; 7 bases fit TRBD1. This CDR3 contains 16 residues. From germline, CDR1 is LGHDT and CDR2 YNNKEL (reference sequence). Trimming removed 0 bases from V and 4 bases from J; junction bases left unmatched: 8. DNA of the CDR3: TGTGCCAGCAGCCAAGACCTGCCCAGGGGGGTCTATGGCTACACCTTC. Protein: CASSQDLPRGVYGYTF.

This clone was counted only a few times. The CDR3 DNA sequence: TGTGCCACCAGTGCCGAGGGGCGGGCTAGCGGGGGGAATGAGCAGTTCTTC. It encodes CATSAEGRASGGNEQFF. The chain is built from TRBV24-1 and TRBJ2-1; 11 positions agree with TRBD2. Trimming took 5 bases from V and 7 from J; bases not matched to a gene: 12. The germline CDR1 and CDR2 sequences are KGHDR and SFDVKD. The CDR3 is 17 residues long.

V and J are TRBV13 and TRBJ1-2, with D maybe TRBD1 (6 bases). Trimming removed 6 bases at V and 6 bases at J, with 17 bases between. CDR1 and CDR2 (germline): PRHDT, FYEKMQ (reference sequence). The CDR3 spans 14 residues. The CDR3 reads CASSNREGGHGYTF. In DNA, the CDR3 is TGTGCCAGCAGTAATCGAGAGGGGGGGCATGGCTACACCTTC.

The genes are TRBV18 and TRBJ1-2; 9 positions match TRBD1. The CDR3 is 13 residues long. V gave up 6 bases and J gave up 8 bases; unmatched junction bases: 7. Per the germline V gene, CDR1 is KGHSH and CDR2 is LQKENI. The CDR3 loop reads CASSLWTGVGYTF. The CDR3 DNA sequence: TGTGCCAGCTCCCTATGGACAGGGGTAGGCTACACCTTC.

This chain links TRBV19 with TRBJ1-5; 8 nucleotides line up with TRBD1. There are 13 residues in the CDR3. Germline V gives CDR1 LNHDA, CDR2 SQIVND (reference sequence). Unmatched junction bases numbered 7, after V lost 7 bases and J lost 8 bases. The CDR3 bases are TGTGCCAGTAACCCAGGGGGCGCGGAGCCCCAGCATTTT. Its translation: CASNPGGAEPQHF.

This clone was detected only once. This chain connects TRBV7-2 to TRBJ1-1; possible D gene TRBD1, 5 bases. The CDR3 sequence is 16 residues long. Deletions cut 0 bases from V and 4 bases from J, with 15 bases between. Germline loops: CDR1 SGHTA, CDR2 FQGNSA. The CDR3 nucleotides are TGTGCCAGCAGCTTAGCGGCCCAGGGAGGGAGCACTGAAGCTTTCTTT. Translated: CASSLAAQGGSTEAFF.

About this clone: At the DNA level, this CDR3 is encoded by other sequences in the same sample as well. V is TRBV19 and J is TRBJ1-5, with 7 nucleotides matching TRBD1. The germline V gene has CDR1 LNHDA and CDR2 SQIVND (reference sequence). The CDR3 is 15 residues long. V was clipped by 5 bases and J by 0 bases; unmatched bases: 4. CDR3 nucleotide sequence: TGTGCCAGTAGTTCAGACAGGGCTAGCAATCAGCCCCAGCATTTT. It specifies CASSSDRASNQPQHF. Full variable domain (missing parts from reference TRBV19 and TRBJ1-5): DGGITQSPKYLFRKEGQNVTLSCEQNLNHDAMYWYRQDPGQGLRLIYYSQIVNDFQKGDIAEGYSVSREKKESFPLTVTSAQKNPTAFYLCASSSDRASNQPQHFGDGTRLSIL.

The J gene is TRBJ2-1, the V gene TRBV11-3; 12 bases match TRBD2. The CDR3 consists of 16 residues. V shed 2 bases and J 4 bases; nucleotides not matched to a gene: 3. From germline, CDR1 is SGHNT and CDR2 YENEEA. This CDR3 reads CASSLTSGGTYNEQFF. Here the CDR3 DNA reads TGTGCCAGCAGCTTAACTAGCGGGGGGACTTACAATGAGCAGTTCTTC.

This chain links TRBV24-1 with TRBJ1-2; a possible D gene is TRBD1 (6 bases). From germline, CDR1 is KGHDR and CDR2 SFDVKD. CDR3 length: 13 residues. Trimming stripped 12 bases from V and 7 bases from J, with 20 bases between. Written as DNA, the CDR3 is TGTGCCCGGTCCCGAATGGGGGGCTCTGGCTACACCTTC. Translated, it gives CARSRMGGSGYTF.

The rearrangement links TRBV7-9 to TRBJ1-6; maybe TRBD1 (5 bases). The CDR3 has 16 residues. V was trimmed by 3 bases and J by 2 bases, leaving 11 bases between them. CDR1 SEHNR and CDR2 FQNEAQ come from the germline V gene (reference sequence). This chain's CDR3 is CASSLGQVTYNSPLHF. CDR3 nucleotide sequence: TGTGCCAGCAGCTTGGGGCAGGTTACCTATAATTCACCCCTCCACTTT.

V usage is TRBV29-1 and J usage is TRBJ1-2; D gene uncertain. V lost 3 bases and J lost 8, with 13 bases in between. This CDR3 spans 12 amino acids. Germline V CDR1 and CDR2: SQVTM, ANQGSEA. The CDR3 protein is CSVDIGSGGYTF. CDR3 bases: TGCAGCGTTGACATAGGTTCTGGAGGCTACACCTTC.

This chain connects TRBV13 to TRBJ2-2, with a weak D call TRBD1 (6 bases). The CDR3 is 16 amino acids. Germline loops: CDR1 PRHDT, CDR2 FYEKMQ (reference sequence). Deletions cut 5 bases from V and 7 bases from J, with 20 bases between. CDR3 region: CASSVSPSQGYGELFF. Here the CDR3 DNA reads TGTGCCAGCAGCGTTTCGCCCTCCCAGGGGTACGGGGAGCTGTTTTTT.

V usage is TRBV29-1 and J usage is TRBJ2-4, with a tentative D call TRBD1 (6 bases). The CDR3 runs 15 residues. The germline V and J ends were trimmed by 5 bases and 9 bases, with 23 bases remaining between them. Per germline, CDR1 SQVTM and CDR2 ANQGSEA. CDR3 in DNA: TGCAGCGTTTCCAAGGGGGAGCCCCGACGTGGCATTCAGTACTTC. It is translated as CSVSKGEPRRGIQYF.

This clone has more than one count but fewer than ten. The chain is built from TRBV5-6 and TRBJ1-2; a possible D gene is TRBD1 (5 bases). From germline, CDR1 is SGHDT and CDR2 YYEEEE. The CDR3 covers 11 residues. Trimming removed 2 bases at V and 9 bases at J, with 8 bases between. The CDR3 DNA reads as TGTGCCAGCAGCTTAAGGACACGCTACACCTTC. Protein: CASSLRTRYTF.